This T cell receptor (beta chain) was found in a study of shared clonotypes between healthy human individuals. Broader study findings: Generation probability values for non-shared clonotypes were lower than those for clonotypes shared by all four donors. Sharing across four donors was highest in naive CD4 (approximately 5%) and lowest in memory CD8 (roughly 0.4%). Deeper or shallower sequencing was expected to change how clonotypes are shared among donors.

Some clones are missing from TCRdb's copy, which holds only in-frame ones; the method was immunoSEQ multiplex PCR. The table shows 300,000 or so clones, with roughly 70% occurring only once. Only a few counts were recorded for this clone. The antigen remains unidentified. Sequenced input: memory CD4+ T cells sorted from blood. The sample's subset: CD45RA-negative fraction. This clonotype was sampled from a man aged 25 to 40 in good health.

The CDR3 nucleotides are TGTGCCATGTCACTAGGAGGACAGTCCTACGAGCAGTACTTC. It encodes CAMSLGGQSYEQYF. The chain couples TRBV10-3 to TRBJ2-7, with D tentatively TRBD1 (6 bases). The CDR3 runs 14 residues. The ends were cut back, 9 bases at V and 1 base at J, with 16 bases in the middle. The germline gives CDR1 ENHRY, CDR2 SYGVKD.